This T cell receptor (beta chain) was identified in a study of CD8+ T cells in alopecia areata. Study-wide context: Severity of treated patients was scored by affected scalp percentage. Study-wide points: Sequencing of scalp tissue also captures the resident alphabeta T cells of normal skin. While tofacitinib was given, many expanded lesional clones persisted in scalp and blood.

A note on this clone: The antigen remains undetermined.

In each case, RNA was isolated and then reverse transcribed into cDNA as the sequencing template. The protocol was immunoSEQ multiplex PCR, while the TCRdb copy is restricted to in-frame clones and leaves out a portion. There are 200,000 to 250,000 clones in the sample; 50% to 75% occur only once, and roughly 4.2% lies in the top ten. The germline V gene encodes CDR1 SGHTA and CDR2 FQGNSA. J gave up 2 bases and V 3 bases, and 6 bases lay outside the gene matches. CDR3 length: 16 amino acids. Treatment described: oral pan-JAK inhibitor, 5-10 mg twice daily. Alopecia areata patients provided lesional scalp punch biopsies and peripheral blood, both collected for the study.

The clonotype was recovered from a human donor with alopecia areata. The sample consisted of CD4+ T cells sorted from blood, taken at week 4, from a patient treated with tofacitinib. V gene TRBV7-2 combines with J gene TRBJ2-3; TRBD2 aligns across 9 bases. CDR3 amino acids: CASSFKRGAPTDTQYF. In DNA, the CDR3 is TGTGCCAGCAGCTTTAAGCGGGGGGCCCCCACAGATACGCAGTATTTT. Together with reference TRBV7-2 and TRBJ2-3, the CDR3 gives the full variable domain: GAGVSQSPSNKVTEKGKDVELRCDPISGHTALYWYRQSLGQGLEFLIYFQGNSAPDKSGLPSDRFSAERTGGSVSTLTIQRTQQEDSAVYLCASSFKRGAPTDTQYFGPGTRLTVL.